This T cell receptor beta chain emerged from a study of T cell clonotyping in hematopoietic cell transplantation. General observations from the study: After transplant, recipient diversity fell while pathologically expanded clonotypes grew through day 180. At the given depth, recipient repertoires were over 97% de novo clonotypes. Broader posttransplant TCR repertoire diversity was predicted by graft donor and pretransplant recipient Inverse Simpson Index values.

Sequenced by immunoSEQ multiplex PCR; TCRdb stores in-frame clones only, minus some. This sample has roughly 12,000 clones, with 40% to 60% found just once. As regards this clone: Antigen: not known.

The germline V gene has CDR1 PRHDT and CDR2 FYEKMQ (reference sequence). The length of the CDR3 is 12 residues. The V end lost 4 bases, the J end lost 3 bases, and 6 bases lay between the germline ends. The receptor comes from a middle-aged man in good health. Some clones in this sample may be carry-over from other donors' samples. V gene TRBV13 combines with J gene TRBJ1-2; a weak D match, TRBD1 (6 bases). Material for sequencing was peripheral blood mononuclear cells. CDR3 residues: CASSSGDYGYTF. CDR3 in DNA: TGTGCCAGCAGCTCAGGGGACTATGGCTACACCTTC.